A single sample is the source of the 8 T cell receptor beta chains below, sequenced in a study of a mutant IDH1 vaccine in newly diagnosed glioma. No antigen has been identified for these receptors. Time point: week 11, during vaccination. Vaccinated patients received 300 ug of mutant IDH1 20-mer peptide per dose, with topical imiquimod. The method was immunoSEQ multiplex PCR; TCRdb's version includes in-frame clones alone and lacks a portion of them. The data show tens of thousands of clones, approximately 84% seen once. The sample here was PBMCs, taken from a glioma patient whose treatment included an IDH1 peptide vaccine. Receptors originate from a woman aged 50 to 60 with glioma.

In DNA, the CDR3 is TGTGCCAGCAGTTTATATGAAGCGGGGGGGCAGTTCTTC. Protein product: CASSLYEAGGQFF. V and J are TRBV27 and TRBJ2-1, with 9 bases fitting TRBD2. Germline-derived CDR1 and CDR2 are MNHEY and SMNVEV (reference sequence). The CDR3 consists of 13 residues. Trimming took 1 base from V and 12 from J; bases not matched to a gene: 4.

V and J are TRBV9 and TRBJ2-3; D perhaps matches TRBD1 (6 bases). The V gene's germline CDR1 is SGDLS and CDR2 YYNGEE. CDR3 size: 15 residues. The V end lost 3 bases, the J end lost 3 bases, and 14 bases lay between the germline ends. The DNA of the CDR3 is TGTGCCAGCAGCGCTGCAGGGGCAGGTACAGATACGCAGTATTTT. As protein: CASSAAGAGTDTQYF.

This clone was seen once. V gene TRBV27 combines with J gene TRBJ1-4, with D possibly matching TRBD1 (5 bases). CDR3 length equals 15 residues. Trimming shortened V by 1 base and J by 6 bases, and 12 bases separated the two germline ends. CDR1 and CDR2 (germline): MNHEY, SMNVEV (reference sequence). The CDR3 DNA reads TGTGCCAGCAGTTTATATCGGGGCGCAGATGAAAAACTGTTTTTT. It translates to CASSLYRGADEKLFF.

This rearrangement joins TRBV7-9 to TRBJ1-4; D is unresolved. The CDR3 length is 14 residues. The V and J ends lost 3 bases and 4 bases respectively, with 9 bases between them. Germline lookup yields CDR1 SEHNR and CDR2 FQNEAQ (reference sequence). The CDR3 DNA follows: TGTGCCAGCAGCTTTAAGGGTTATAATGAAAAACTGTTTTTT. Translating gives CASSFKGYNEKLFF.

This clone has only a few counts. The chain employs TRBV29-1 and TRBJ1-1, with D unresolved. Germline lookup yields CDR1 SQVTM and CDR2 ANQGSEA. This CDR3 comprises 13 residues. V was clipped by 7 bases and J by 1 base, with 13 bases between them. CDR3 nucleotide sequence: TGCAGCGCGACTCGGTTTGGGAACACTGAAGCTTTCTTT. Translated: CSATRFGNTEAFF.

The rearrangement uses TRBV2 and TRBJ2-7, with D perhaps given as TRBD1 or TRBD2 (5 bases each). Germline CDR1 is SNHLY and CDR2 is FYNNEI. The V gene lost 3 bases and the J gene lost 2 bases, with 5 bases spanning the gap. The length of the CDR3 is 12 residues. CDR3 region: CASSEGPYEQYF. DNA for the CDR3: TGTGCCAGCAGTGAGGGACCCTACGAGCAGTACTTC.

The chain uses TRBV11-2 and TRBJ1-1, with D perhaps matching TRBD1 (5 bases). The CDR3 consists of 13 residues. Per the germline V gene, CDR1 is SGHAT and CDR2 is FQNNGV. The germline V and J ends were trimmed by 3 bases and 1 base, with 6 bases remaining between them. The CDR3 loop is CASSFQGNTEAFF. As DNA, the CDR3 is TGTGCCAGCAGCTTTCAGGGGAACACTGAAGCTTTCTTT.

V usage is TRBV2 and J usage is TRBJ2-5; tentatively, D is TRBD2 (6 bases). This CDR3 is 13 amino acids long. Germline V gene lookup returns CDR1 SNHLY and CDR2 FYNNEI. Trimming took off 6 bases at V and 2 bases at J, with 10 bases between the two ends. CDR3 amino acids: CASRGDLQETQYF. The CDR3, as DNA: TGTGCCAGCAGGGGGGACTTGCAAGAGACCCAGTACTTC.